This T cell receptor (beta chain) was captured by sequencing in a study of blood T cell repertoires in COVID-19 (TCRdb year 2020). Study-wide context: Samples from collaborators originated in the United States, Italy and Spain and spanned both the acute and convalescent phases of COVID-19. The prospective study material was composed of cDNA or gDNA derived from T cells, B-cell-depleted T cells, or PBMCs. Deeply sampled blood TCRbeta repertoires from subjects exposed to, actively infected with, or recovered from COVID-19 were included in the dataset. The repertoires were released in a freely available public database intended as a resource for research on the immune response to SARS-CoV-2. Samples were obtained from the ongoing ImmuneRACE study (first 160 participants) and from 1,254 subjects provided by 6 global collaborators. Sample metadata almost always included a de-identified subject ID, COVID-19 status, age in years and sex. Where available, HLA class I and class II types were taken from metadata supplied by the sample provider and were not determined by assay-based typing. Study-wide conclusions, independent of this receptor: The amount of clinical and demographic metadata varied by source and participant and was provided uncurated.

In regard to this clone: The clone's antigen remains unknown. The input lacks base qualities; no much larger clone sits a single base away.

Its CDR3 holds 16 amino acids, cysteine through phenylalanine. Of the read, only the CDR3 DNA is kept; its 48 bases are in frame from base 1. V drops 1 base and J drops 1 base, leaving 13 bases in between. As encoded in the germline V gene (reference sequence), CDR1 is MNHEY while CDR2 is SMNVEV. Another Seattle source contributed samples from volunteer blood donors who had recovered from COVID-19. Whole blood was collected in K2EDTA tubes by collaborating institutions according to the institutions' own protocols. For TCRbeta analysis, collaborators shipped samples as frozen whole blood, isolated PBMCs, or DNA extracted from either of those sample types. TCRbeta CDR3 regions were amplified from genomic DNA using the immunoSEQ Assay, a bias-controlled multiplex PCR. The source study handled its data this way. The number of nucleated cells in each sample was estimated by amplification of reference gene primers within the assay. To quantify the absolute abundance of each unique TCRbeta CDR3 rearrangement, sequence reads were collapsed and filtered. Productive Simpson clonality was computed per sample as the square root of Simpson's diversity index over productive rearrangements. The clones in this table, taken by TCRdb from immuneACCESS, are in-frame only. Not every clone is retained; where verified, under half of the shortfall comes from an unresolved V gene, and the cause of the rest is unknown. From that table come the V and J calls and clone size; the DNA was used to work out D and trimming. The sample profile shows about 190,000 clones; 70% to 90% of them were found once. 5% to 7.5% of the sample belongs to the ten largest clones.

Input material: peripheral blood. This receptor was identified in a woman between 35 and 50 years old who had recovered from COVID-19. This sequence uses TRBV27 and TRBJ1-1; the D gene is perhaps TRBD1, on 5 matching bases. The CDR3 protein sequence reads: CASSLLGRDSNTEAFF. The DNA reads TGTGCCAGCAGTTTATTGGGCAGGGACTCGAACACTGAAGCTTTCTTT.